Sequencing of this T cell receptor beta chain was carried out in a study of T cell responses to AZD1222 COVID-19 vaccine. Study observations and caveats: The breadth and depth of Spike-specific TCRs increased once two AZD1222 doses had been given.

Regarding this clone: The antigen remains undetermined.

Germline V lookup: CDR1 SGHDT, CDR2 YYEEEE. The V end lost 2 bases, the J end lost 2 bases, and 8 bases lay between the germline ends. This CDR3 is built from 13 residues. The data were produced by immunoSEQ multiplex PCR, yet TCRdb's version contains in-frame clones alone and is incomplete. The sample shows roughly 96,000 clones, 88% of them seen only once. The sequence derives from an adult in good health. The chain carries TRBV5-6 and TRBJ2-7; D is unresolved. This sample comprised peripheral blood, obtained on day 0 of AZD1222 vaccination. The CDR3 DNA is TGTGCCAGCAGCTTTACCGTAACCTACGAGCAGTACTTC. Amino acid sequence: CASSFTVTYEQYF. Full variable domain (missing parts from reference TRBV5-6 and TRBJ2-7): DAGVTQSPTHLIKTRGQQVTLRCSPKSGHDTVSWYQQALGQGPQFIFQYYEEEERQRGNFPDRFSGHQFPNYSSELNVNALLLGDSALYLCASSFTVTYEQYFGPGTRLTVT.